These T cell receptor beta chains were read from a single sample in a study of CD8 T cells in ankylosing spondylitis. TCRdb reprocessed the 5' RACE reads via MiXCR and lists one record per CDR3 protein. The table includes 200,000 to 300,000 distinct CDR3 sequences, about 24% detected once. Sequencing input: blood, either unsorted or a sorted T cell fraction (not recorded which). Every receptor here comes from a male donor with ankylosing spondylitis or in good health (not recorded which). The CDR3 runs from the conserved cysteine through the conserved F or W.

v_gene	j_gene	CDR3aa
TRBV20-1	TRBJ2-3	CSARGSGGPIVDTQYF
TRBV29-1	TRBJ2-5	CSAGEGRTTQYF
TRBV29-1	TRBJ2-3	CSGQDSPPSTDTQYF
TRBV29-1	TRBJ2-3	CSVEGFGRSTDTQYF
TRBV19	TRBJ2-7	CASSSALEQGLRSYEQYF
TRBV5-6	TRBJ1-5	CASSSRQGVGNQPQHF
TRBV9	TRBJ2-5	CASSVGPQLQETQYF
TRBV6-1	TRBJ1-1	CASSRVGNMNTEAFF
TRBV29-1	TRBJ2-2	CSVYLAGTGELFF
TRBV12-3/TRBV12-4	TRBJ2-1	CASAQGYNEQFF
TRBV12-3/TRBV12-4	TRBJ2-7	CASRTSGDRANYEQYF
TRBV6-1	TRBJ2-5	CASTPRGIGTQYF
TRBV20-1	TRBJ1-5	CSAVLDRGGQPQHF
TRBV12-3/TRBV12-4	TRBJ2-3	CASSLGVTARITDTQYF
TRBV20-1	TRBJ2-1	CSAPTGVEQFF
TRBV12-3/TRBV12-4	TRBJ2-7	CASSLEVAAQYF
TRBV20-1	TRBJ2-3	CSARWDGASTDTQYF
TRBV20-1	TRBJ2-7	CSARETGGLYEQYF
TRBV20-1	TRBJ2-3	CSARPGTSGETDTQYF
TRBV20-1	TRBJ2-5	CSARGNQEMTQYF
TRBV10-3	TRBJ2-1	CAISARQGAENEQFF
TRBV20-1	TRBJ1-5	CCARGQGDSRHQPQHF
TRBV12-3/TRBV12-4	TRBJ2-7	CASSSYRDRGHEQYF
TRBV12-3/TRBV12-4	TRBJ1-1	CASSFSTLTGEAFF
TRBV20-1	TRBJ1-2	CSARGTGVDYGYTF
TRBV11-3	TRBJ2-3	CASSQGGLRDTQYF
TRBV20-1	TRBJ2-7	CSASNTGTYEQYF
TRBV7-9	TRBJ2-3	CASSPLSDTQYF
TRBV20-1	TRBJ2-2	CSASQGAGGELFF
TRBV12-3/TRBV12-4	TRBJ2-2	CASSKRGQNTGELFF
TRBV12-3/TRBV12-4	TRBJ2-4	CASSPAKNIQYF
TRBV29-1	TRBJ2-7	CSARDTIYEQYF
TRBV20-1	TRBJ1-4	CSASSGQADEKLFF
TRBV12-3/TRBV12-4	TRBJ2-3	CASRRTTTDTQYF
TRBV20-1	TRBJ1-3	CSAPAPGNTIYF
TRBV12-3/TRBV12-4	TRBJ2-7	CASTPAGGGSYEQYF
TRBV20-1	TRBJ2-1	CSARVSRLAGRNEQFF
TRBV7-9	TRBJ2-3	CASSKGTGNTDTQYF
TRBV3-1	TRBJ1-2	CASSQDENYGYTF
TRBV20-1	TRBJ1-2	CSARVYEGTPIKGTF
TRBV15	TRBJ1-2	CATSRVGYGYTF
TRBV3-1	TRBJ2-7	CASSQGSGSEQYF
TRBV6-1	TRBJ2-3	CASSPGLARDTQYF
TRBV20-1	TRBJ1-1	CSAHKGVFAFF
TRBV6-5	TRBJ2-2	CASSYIFGETGELFF
TRBV4-1	TRBJ2-3	CASSQLTGGTADTQYF
TRBV5-1	TRBJ2-1	CASTPGQGAHEQFF
TRBV29-1	TRBJ2-1	CSVGEGHEQFF